Listed below are T cell receptor beta chains from one sample, sequenced in a study of T cells in localized non-small cell lung cancer. Assay used: immunoSEQ multiplex PCR; TCRdb lists only in-frame clones, some missing. The sample has fewer than 100,000 clones, roughly 89% seen once. Sequencing used peripheral blood, obtained before any cancer treatment. These receptors were taken from a man between 40 and 75 years old with stage I squamous cell lung carcinoma. Each CDR3 is given with its conserved first and last residue. The D gene is left open where the match is weak. Some rows mark clone size as missing; the rest say once, few, many or name a class of expanded clone.

D gene	V gene	clone size	J gene	CDR3 DNA	CDR3 protein
NA	TRBV7-6	NA	TRBJ1-3	TGTGCCAGCAGCTTAGCGGGCTCTGGAAACACCATATATTTT	CASSLAGSGNTIYF
NA	TRBV7-2	NA	TRBJ2-2	TGTGCCAGCAGCTTAGTAGGGGGTGGGGCCGGGGAGCTGTTTTTT	CASSLVGGGAGELFF
NA	TRBV4-1	NA	TRBJ2-7	TGCGCCAGCAGCCAAGGGGCGAGGCAGTACTTC	CASSQGARQYF
NA	TRBV29-1	NA	TRBJ1-2	TGCAGCGGCTCCCTCTCTCAGGGCTACACCTTC	CSGSLSQGYTF
NA	TRBV6-1	few	TRBJ1-2	TGTGCCAGCAAGGGTAAGGACAAGTTGGATGGCTACACCTTC	CASKGKDKLDGYTF
TRBD2	TRBV19	NA	TRBJ2-1	TGTGCCAGTAGGGATAGCGGGGGGAGGTCCTACAATGAGCAGTTCTTC	CASRDSGGRSYNEQFF
NA	TRBV5-1	NA	TRBJ2-1	TGCGCCAGCAGCTTGGCCGTTACGTACAATGAGCAGTTCTTC	CASSLAVTYNEQFF
NA	TRBV30	NA	TRBJ1-1	TGTGCCCTCTACGGGGGGAAAGCTTTCTTT	CALYGGKAFF
NA	TRBV5-5	NA	TRBJ2-2	TGTGCCAGCAGCTTGGGGCAGGATAGGATCACCGGGGAGCTGTTTTTT	CASSLGQDRITGELFF
TRBD2	TRBV27	once	TRBJ2-2	TGTGCCAGCAGGGCTATCGGGGGGAAAAACACCGGGGAGCTGTTTTTT	CASRAIGGKNTGELFF
NA	TRBV5-4	NA	TRBJ2-1	TGTGCCAGCAGCACAAGGGACACCAACAATGAGCAGTTCTTC	CASSTRDTNNEQFF
NA	TRBV19	NA	TRBJ1-5	TGTGCCACCTCGAGGGCAGGGAAAAATCAGCCCCAGCATTTT	CATSRAGKNQPQHF
NA	TRBV14	NA	TRBJ2-7	TGTGCCAGCAGCCAGGGGGTCGAGCAGTACTTC	CASSQGVEQYF
TRBD1	TRBV2	once	TRBJ1-2	TGTGCCAGCCTCCTTGGGTGGACAGGGGGCCTCTATGGCTACACCTTC	CASLLGWTGGLYGYTF
NA	TRBV5-1	NA	TRBJ2-1	TGCGCCAGCAGCTTGGAAGGGACCGATTACAATGAGCAGTTCTTC	CASSLEGTDYNEQFF
TRBD1	TRBV25-1	NA	TRBJ1-2	TGTGCCAGCAGTGATTGGGGACAGGGGGACTATGGCTACACCTTC	CASSDWGQGDYGYTF
NA	TRBV6-5	NA	TRBJ1-1	TGTGCCAGCACCCAGGCAGGGTACACTGAAGCTTTCTTT	CASTQAGYTEAFF
NA	TRBV7-3	NA	TRBJ2-3	TGTGCCAGCAGCTTGGGCGGGGCCTCAGATACGCAGTATTTT	CASSLGGASDTQYF
TRBD1	TRBV6-6	NA	TRBJ2-3	TGTGCCAGCAGTGGTCCGGGACAGGTTACAGATACGCAGTATTTT	CASSGPGQVTDTQYF
NA	TRBV28	NA	TRBJ1-1	TGTGCCAGCAGTTGGGCCTTCACTGAAGCTTTCTTT	CASSWAFTEAFF
NA	TRBV7-9	once	TRBJ1-1	TGTGCCAGCAGCCAAAGGGACACCAACAAAGCTTTCTTT	CASSQRDTNKAFF
TRBD1	TRBV7-7	NA	TRBJ2-1	TGTGCCAGTGGGACAGGCTTGGGGAATGAGCAGTTCTTC	CASGTGLGNEQFF
TRBD1	TRBV18	NA	TRBJ1-1	TGTGCCAGCTCACAGGGGACAGGCCTCACTGAAGCTTTCTTT	CASSQGTGLTEAFF
NA	TRBV28	NA	TRBJ2-3	TGTGCCAGCAGTTGGTCCCCTCTTAGCCCCACAGATACGCAGTATTTT	CASSWSPLSPTDTQYF
NA	TRBV7-8	NA	TRBJ2-1	TGTGCCAGCAGCCCCGGCCGAGGGGGGGCCAAGGATGAGCAGTTCTTC	CASSPGRGGAKDEQFF
NA	TRBV9	few	TRBJ1-2	TGTGCCAGCAGCGTAGGCTATGGCTACACCTTC	CASSVGYGYTF
TRBD2	TRBV2	once	TRBJ2-3	TGTGCCAGCAGCCCAAGCGGGGGAGCAGATACGCAGTATTTT	CASSPSGGADTQYF
NA	TRBV2	NA	TRBJ2-2	TGTGCCAGCAGTGAAAAAGTTCCCGGGGAGCTGTTTTTT	CASSEKVPGELFF
NA	TRBV2	NA	TRBJ2-7	TGTGCCAGCAGTGTAATATCGGGGGGCCACAACGAGCAGTACTTC	CASSVISGGHNEQYF
NA	TRBV5-1	NA	TRBJ1-6	TGCGCCAGCAGCTCTGAGGGGGGAGGATCACCCCTCCACTTT	CASSSEGGGSPLHF
NA	TRBV7-9	few	TRBJ2-3	TGTGCCAGCTCACGGGAGTCCGTTACGCAGTATTTT	CASSRESVTQYF
NA	TRBV7-3	NA	TRBJ2-6	TGTGCCAGCGGGACCCATGCTGGGGCCAACGTCCTGACTTTC	CASGTHAGANVLTF
TRBD1	TRBV30	NA	TRBJ2-7	TGTGCCTGGCGAACAGGGGGAGGACAGTACTTC	CAWRTGGGQYF
NA	TRBV6-6	NA	TRBJ2-2	TGTGCCAGCAGATCACAGGGCGTAGGGGCCGGGGAGCTGTTTTTT	CASRSQGVGAGELFF
TRBD2	TRBV4-1	NA	TRBJ2-5	TGCGCCAGCAGCCAAGGGGGGGAGGGACTTCAAGAGACCCAGTACTTC	CASSQGGEGLQETQYF
TRBD2	TRBV7-2	NA	TRBJ2-3	TGTGCCAGCAGCTTAGTCGGGGGGAGCACAGATACGCAGTATTTT	CASSLVGGSTDTQYF
NA	TRBV6-6	NA	TRBJ1-5	TGTGCCAGCAGTTACGCACAGAAAAATCAGCCCCAGCATTTT	CASSYAQKNQPQHF
NA	TRBV7-9	once	TRBJ2-3	TGTGCCAGCAGCTTAGCGGGGGGCCCCGCAGATACGCAGTATTTT	CASSLAGGPADTQYF
NA	TRBV7-9	NA	TRBJ2-3	TGTGCCAGCAGCTTAGTGGGCAGCACAGATACGCAGTATTTT	CASSLVGSTDTQYF
NA	TRBV27	few	TRBJ1-6	TGTGCCAGCAGTGCCGGGGGACGCTTTAATTCACCCCTCCACTTT	CASSAGGRFNSPLHF
NA	TRBV7-2	NA	TRBJ2-7	TGTGCCAGCAGCTTAGATTGGCTAGCATACGAGCAGTACTTC	CASSLDWLAYEQYF
TRBD1	TRBV5-1	NA	TRBJ1-5	TGCGCCAGCAGCTTGGGGGACAGGGTGAATCAGCCCCAGCATTTT	CASSLGDRVNQPQHF
NA	TRBV6-1	NA	TRBJ1-5	TGTGCCAGCAGTGAGGTAGGGTTAGGTGTCAATCAGCCCCAGCATTTT	CASSEVGLGVNQPQHF
TRBD1	TRBV11-3	once	TRBJ2-7	TGTGCCAGCAGCCCTAGACAGGGTTTCGAGCAGTACTTC	CASSPRQGFEQYF
NA	TRBV28	NA	TRBJ1-2	TGTGCCAGCAGTTTGGGGGACAACTCTAACTATGGCTACACCTTC	CASSLGDNSNYGYTF
NA	TRBV28	NA	TRBJ2-7	TGTGCCAGCAGTCCCGGGGGGCGGGGCGAGCAGTACTTC	CASSPGGRGEQYF
NA	TRBV7-2	once	TRBJ1-1	TGTGCCAGCAGCTTAGTGGTGGGTAGAATGAACACTGAAGCTTTCTTT	CASSLVVGRMNTEAFF
NA	TRBV5-4	NA	TRBJ1-2	TGTGCCAGCAGCTGGGCTTGGAAGGCTAACTATGGCTACACCTTC	CASSWAWKANYGYTF
TRBD2	TRBV6-5	NA	TRBJ2-3	TGTGCCAGCACCCCTCCTAGCGGGGGGGCTGATACGCAGTATTTT	CASTPPSGGADTQYF
NA	TRBV4-2	NA	TRBJ2-7	TGTGCCAGCAGCCAAGATCTTGGGAGCTCCTACGAGCAGTACTTC	CASSQDLGSSYEQYF
NA	TRBV6-5	NA	TRBJ2-1	TGTGCCAGCAGTCCGAGACAGGGAGGTTGGCAGTTCTTC	CASSPRQGGWQFF